These 9 T cell receptor beta chains originate from one sample sequenced in a study of identical twins. From the 5' RACE reads, TCRdb called clonotypes with MiXCR, one entry per CDR3 protein. The data contain roughly 770,000 distinct CDR3 sequences, over 15% of them singletons. In addition, the sample was reused for a study of T cells expressing NK-cell markers.

Sequenced input: PBMCs. These receptor sequences come from a woman between 18 and 30 years old in good health.

This clonotype was observed a handful of times. V usage is TRBV9 and J usage is TRBJ2-2, with D tentatively TRBD1 or TRBD2 (5 bases each). This CDR3 has 17 amino acids. V was clipped by 0 bases and J by 4 bases, with 16 bases between them. CDR1 and CDR2 (germline): SGDLS, YYNGEE. The CDR3 DNA follows: TGTGCCAGCAGCGTAGATGTGGGGACCTCTATCACCGGGGAGCTGTTTTTT. Encoded protein: CASSVDVGTSITGELFF.

This clonotype was observed a few times. The chain has TRBV10-3 and TRBJ1-4; 9 bases match TRBD1. The ends lost 6 bases at V and 4 bases at J; junction bases unmatched: 3. Germline-derived CDR1 and CDR2 are ENHRY and SYGVKD. The CDR3 has 14 amino acids. CDR3 protein: CAIRPGQGNEKLFF. DNA for the CDR3: TGTGCCATCAGGCCGGGACAGGGTAATGAAAAACTGTTTTTT.

This clonotype was counted between two and nine times. The chain couples TRBV7-2 to TRBJ2-3; D is uncertain. V gave up 3 bases and J gave up 2 bases, with 6 bases separating them. The germline CDR1 and CDR2 sequences are SGHTA and FQGNSA. The CDR3 sequence is 13 residues long. Written as DNA, the CDR3 is TGTGCCAGCAGCTTTCGGATCACAGATACGCAGTATTTT. It codes for CASSFRITDTQYF. The full variable domain, in which reference TRBV7-2 and TRBJ2-3 provide the parts outside the CDR3, is GAGVSQSPSNKVTEKGKDVELRCDPISGHTALYWYRQSLGQGLEFLIYFQGNSAPDKSGLPSDRFSAERTGGSVSTLTIQRTQQEDSAVYLCASSFRITDTQYFGPGTRLTVL.

The rearrangement links TRBV20-1 to TRBJ1-2; 7 bases map to TRBD1. In germline, CDR1 is DFQATT, CDR2 SNEGSKA (reference sequence). The CDR3 loop spans 13 amino acids. V lost 1 base and J lost 2; bases outside the gene matches: 1. The CDR3 spells CSARADRNYGYTF. In DNA, the CDR3 is TGCAGTGCTAGAGCGGACAGGAACTATGGCTACACCTTC.

This clonotype occurred a few times. The chain links TRBV3-1 to TRBJ2-5, with D perhaps matching TRBD1 (5 bases). The V end was cut by 2 bases, the J end by 14 bases, with 18 bases between. Germline loops: CDR1 LGHDT, CDR2 YNNKEL (reference sequence). CDR3 length equals 13 residues. The chain's CDR3 is CASSQSYRTRHYF. The DNA for the CDR3 is TGTGCCAGCAGCCAAAGTTATCGGACAAGGCATTACTTC.

This clonotype was recorded a few times. This rearrangement joins TRBV9 to TRBJ2-3; 7 nucleotides line up with TRBD2. Germline CDR1 SGDLS, CDR2 YYNGEE. V trimming: 0 bases; J trimming: 4 bases; junction bases outside the gene matches: 14. The CDR3 is 18 amino acids. This chain's CDR3 is CASSVDGRGERRADTQYF. As DNA, the CDR3 is TGTGCCAGCAGCGTAGATGGTCGGGGGGAAAGGAGAGCAGATACGCAGTATTTT.

The chain couples TRBV4-3 to TRBJ2-7; D is uncertain. Germline loops: CDR1 LGHNA, CDR2 YSLEER. The CDR3 runs 15 residues. The germline V and J ends were trimmed by 1 base and 3 bases, with 13 bases remaining between them. The CDR3 loop reads CASSQVERPDYEQYF. The CDR3 region has the DNA TGCGCCAGCAGCCAAGTCGAACGGCCCGACTACGAGCAGTACTTC.

J is TRBJ2-1 and V is TRBV20-1, with 7 bases lining up with TRBD1. J gave up 4 bases and V 5 bases, and 5 bases lay outside the gene matches. Per the germline V gene, CDR1 is DFQATT and CDR2 is SNEGSKA (reference sequence). This CDR3 is 13 amino acids long. CDR3 nucleotides: TGCAGTGCTTCAGGGGGAAGATACAATGAGCAGTTCTTC. It codes for CSASGGRYNEQFF.

The sample holds a few counts of this clonotype. The DNA is omitted, as the CDR3 cannot be located on it reliably, and the CDR3 follows TCRdb's listing. The chain's CDR3 is CASDFGPGGGTQYF. This chain uses TRBV7-2 with TRBJ2-5; TRBD2 is the table's D call, not checked against the DNA. Germline values: CDR1 SGHTA, CDR2 FQGNSA. The CDR3 sequence runs 14 residues, both termini included.